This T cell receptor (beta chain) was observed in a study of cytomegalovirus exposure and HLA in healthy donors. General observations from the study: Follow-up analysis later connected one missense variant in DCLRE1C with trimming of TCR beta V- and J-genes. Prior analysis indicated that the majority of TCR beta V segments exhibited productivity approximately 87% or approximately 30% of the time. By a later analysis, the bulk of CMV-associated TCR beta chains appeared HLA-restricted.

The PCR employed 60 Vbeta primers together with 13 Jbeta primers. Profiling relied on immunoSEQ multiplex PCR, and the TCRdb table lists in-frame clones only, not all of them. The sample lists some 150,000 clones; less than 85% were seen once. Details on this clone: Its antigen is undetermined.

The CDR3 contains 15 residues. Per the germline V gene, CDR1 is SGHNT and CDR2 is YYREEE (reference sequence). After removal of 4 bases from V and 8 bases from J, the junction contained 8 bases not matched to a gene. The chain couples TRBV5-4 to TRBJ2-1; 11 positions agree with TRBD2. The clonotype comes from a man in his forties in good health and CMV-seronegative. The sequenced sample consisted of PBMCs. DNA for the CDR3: TGTGCCAGCAGCACAACTAGCGGGAGTATCTATGAGCAGTTCTTC. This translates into CASSTTSGSIYEQFF.